Only a few counts were recorded for the clone carrying this T cell receptor (beta chain). Its matching antigen is unknown. The data are from a study of CD8 T cells in ankylosing spondylitis. Generation of TCR beta libraries employed quantitative 5'-RACE incorporating molecular barcodes. MiXCR, run by TCRdb on the 5' RACE reads, gives a single entry per CDR3 protein. The sample comprises around 35,000 distinct CDR3 sequences, 11% of which are singletons, and over 20% rests with the top ten. Notes on the study in general: Certain motif variants had earlier been reported in reactive arthritis synovial fluid and blood. Matched ankylosing spondylitis synovial fluid reportedly contained a significantly enriched population of disease-linked clones. Ankylosing spondylitis blood appeared to be characterized by a TCR beta motif of eight highly homologous variants.

CDR1 SGHTA and CDR2 FQGNSA come from the germline V gene. The length of the CDR3 is 16 residues. The ends lost 1 base at V and 0 bases at J; junction bases unmatched: 5. The V call is TRBV7-2, the J call TRBJ2-7, with TRBD2 identical over 8 bases. The material sequenced was synovial fluid, either unsorted or a sorted T cell fraction (not recorded which). The sequence was obtained from a male donor with ankylosing spondylitis. The CDR3: CASSLVGRGDSYEQYF. CDR3 DNA sequence: TGTGCCAGCAGCTTAGTAGGGCGGGGGGACTCCTACGAGCAGTACTTC.